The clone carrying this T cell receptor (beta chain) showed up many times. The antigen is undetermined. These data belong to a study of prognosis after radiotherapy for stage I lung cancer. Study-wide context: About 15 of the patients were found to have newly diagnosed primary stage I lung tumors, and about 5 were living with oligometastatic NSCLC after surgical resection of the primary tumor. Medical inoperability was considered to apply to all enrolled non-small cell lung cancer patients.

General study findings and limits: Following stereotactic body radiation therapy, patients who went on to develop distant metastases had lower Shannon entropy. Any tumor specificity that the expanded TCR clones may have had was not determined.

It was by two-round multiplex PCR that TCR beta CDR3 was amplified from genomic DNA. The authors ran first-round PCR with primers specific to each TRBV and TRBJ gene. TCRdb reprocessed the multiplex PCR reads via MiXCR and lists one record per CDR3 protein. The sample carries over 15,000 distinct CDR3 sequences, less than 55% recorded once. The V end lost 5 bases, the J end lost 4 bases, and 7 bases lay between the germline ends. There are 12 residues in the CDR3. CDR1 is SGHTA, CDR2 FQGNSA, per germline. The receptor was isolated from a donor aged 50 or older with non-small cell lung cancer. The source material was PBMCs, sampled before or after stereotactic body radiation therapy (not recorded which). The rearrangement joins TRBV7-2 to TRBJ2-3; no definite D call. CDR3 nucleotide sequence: TGTGCCAGCAGCGTTTATGCAGATACGCAGTATTTT. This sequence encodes CASSVYADTQYF.